The sequence of this T cell receptor (beta chain) was determined in a study of T cell responses to AZD1222 COVID-19 vaccine. The repertoire was sequenced with immunoSEQ multiplex PCR; TCRdb's copy has only in-frame clones and lacks some. There are nearly 90,000 clones in the sample; 85% to 90% occur only once, and around a tenth lies in the top ten. Germline V gives CDR1 SEHNR, CDR2 FQNEAQ (reference sequence). The CDR3 length is 14 residues. Deletions cut 10 bases from V and 0 bases from J, with 13 bases between. This specimen consisted of peripheral blood, obtained on day 0 of MenACWY control vaccination. This sequence was found in an adult in good health. The chain has TRBV7-9 and TRBJ2-1, with a tentative D call TRBD1 (6 bases). The CDR3 region is CATKGTSSYNEQFF. The CDR3 region has the DNA TGTGCCACGAAGGGGACAAGCTCCTACAATGAGCAGTTCTTC.